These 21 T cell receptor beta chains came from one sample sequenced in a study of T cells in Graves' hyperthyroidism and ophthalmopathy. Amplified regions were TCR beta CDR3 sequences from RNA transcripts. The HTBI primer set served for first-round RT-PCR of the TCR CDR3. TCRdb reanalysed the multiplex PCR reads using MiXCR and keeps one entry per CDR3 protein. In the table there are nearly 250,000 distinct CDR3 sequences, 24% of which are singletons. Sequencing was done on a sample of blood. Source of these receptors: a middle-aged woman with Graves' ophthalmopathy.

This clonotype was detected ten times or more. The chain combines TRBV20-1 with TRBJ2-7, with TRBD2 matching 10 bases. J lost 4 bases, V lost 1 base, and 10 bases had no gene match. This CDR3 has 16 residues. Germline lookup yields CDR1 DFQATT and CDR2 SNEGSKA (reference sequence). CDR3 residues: CSARGLAGVDRYEQYF. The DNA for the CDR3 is TGCAGTGCTAGAGGGCTAGCGGGAGTGGACCGTTACGAGCAGTACTTC.

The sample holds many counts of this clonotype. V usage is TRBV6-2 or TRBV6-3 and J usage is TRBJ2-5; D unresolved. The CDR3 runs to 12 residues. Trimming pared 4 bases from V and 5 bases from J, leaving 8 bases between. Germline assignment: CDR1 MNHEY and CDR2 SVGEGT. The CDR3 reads CASSSPAETQYF. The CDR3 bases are TGTGCCAGCAGTTCCCCCGCGGAGACCCAGTACTTC.

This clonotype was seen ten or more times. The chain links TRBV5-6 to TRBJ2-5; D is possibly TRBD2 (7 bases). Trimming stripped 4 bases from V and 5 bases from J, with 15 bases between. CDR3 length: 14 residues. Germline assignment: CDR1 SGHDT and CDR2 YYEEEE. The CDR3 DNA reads TGTGCCAGCAGCGGCTGGGGGGGCGGGGAGACCCAGTACTTC. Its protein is CASSGWGGGETQYF.

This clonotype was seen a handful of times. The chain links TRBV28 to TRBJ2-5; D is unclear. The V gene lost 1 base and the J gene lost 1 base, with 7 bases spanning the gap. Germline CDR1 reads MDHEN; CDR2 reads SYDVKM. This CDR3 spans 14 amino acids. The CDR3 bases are TGTGCCAGCAGTTTATTCGGTGTCCAAGAGACCCAGTACTTC. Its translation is CASSLFGVQETQYF.

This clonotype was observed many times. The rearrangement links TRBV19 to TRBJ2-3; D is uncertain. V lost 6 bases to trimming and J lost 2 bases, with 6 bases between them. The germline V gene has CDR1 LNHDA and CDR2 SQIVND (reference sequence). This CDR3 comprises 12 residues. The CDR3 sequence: CASRNPTDTQYF. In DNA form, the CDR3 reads TGTGCCAGTAGAAATCCCACAGATACGCAGTATTTT.

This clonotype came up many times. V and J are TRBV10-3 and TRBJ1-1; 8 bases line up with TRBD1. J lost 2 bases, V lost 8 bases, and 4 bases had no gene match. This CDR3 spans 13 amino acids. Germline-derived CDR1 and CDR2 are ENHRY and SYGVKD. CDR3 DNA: TGTGCCATCCGGACAGGGCCCAACACTGAAGCTTTCTTT. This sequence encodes CAIRTGPNTEAFF.

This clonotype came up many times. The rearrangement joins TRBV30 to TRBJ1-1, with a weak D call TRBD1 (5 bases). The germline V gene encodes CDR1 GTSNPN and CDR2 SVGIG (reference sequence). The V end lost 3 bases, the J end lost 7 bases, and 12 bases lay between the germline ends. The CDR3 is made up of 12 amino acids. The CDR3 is CAWRHRTREAFF. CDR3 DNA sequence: TGTGCCTGGAGGCACAGGACGCGTGAAGCTTTCTTT.

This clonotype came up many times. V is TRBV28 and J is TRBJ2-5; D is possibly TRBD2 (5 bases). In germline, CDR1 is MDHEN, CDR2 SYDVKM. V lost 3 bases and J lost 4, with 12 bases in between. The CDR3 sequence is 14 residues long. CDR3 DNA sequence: TGTGCCAGCAGTTTTAGGCTCGGGGTAGAGACCCAGTACTTC. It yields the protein CASSFRLGVETQYF. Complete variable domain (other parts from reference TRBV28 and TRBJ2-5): DVKVTQSSRYLVKRTGEKVFLECVQDMDHENMFWYRQDPGLGLRLIYFSYDVKMKEKGDIPEGYSVSREKKERFSLILESASTNQTSMYLCASSFRLGVETQYFGPGTRLLVL.

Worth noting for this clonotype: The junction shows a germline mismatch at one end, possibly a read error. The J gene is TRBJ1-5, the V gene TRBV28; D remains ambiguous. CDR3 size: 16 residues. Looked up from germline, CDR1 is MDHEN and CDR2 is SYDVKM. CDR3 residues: CASSFLWIRANQPQRF. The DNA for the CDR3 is TGTGCCAGCAGTTTTTTATGGATCCGCGCCAATCAGCCCCAGCGTTTT.

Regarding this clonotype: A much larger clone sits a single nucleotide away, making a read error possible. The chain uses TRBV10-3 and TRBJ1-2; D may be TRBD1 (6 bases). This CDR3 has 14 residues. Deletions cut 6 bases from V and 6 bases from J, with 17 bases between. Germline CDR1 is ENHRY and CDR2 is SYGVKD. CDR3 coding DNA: TGTGCCATCAGAGACTGGACAGCGGGCAATGGCTACACCTTC. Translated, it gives CAIRDWTAGNGYTF.

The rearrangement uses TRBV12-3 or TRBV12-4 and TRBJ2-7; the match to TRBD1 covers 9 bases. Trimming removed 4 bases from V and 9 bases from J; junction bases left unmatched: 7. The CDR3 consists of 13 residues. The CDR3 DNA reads TGTGCCAGCAGTTGGGGACAGGGAGGCTCGCAGTACTTC. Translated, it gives CASSWGQGGSQYF.

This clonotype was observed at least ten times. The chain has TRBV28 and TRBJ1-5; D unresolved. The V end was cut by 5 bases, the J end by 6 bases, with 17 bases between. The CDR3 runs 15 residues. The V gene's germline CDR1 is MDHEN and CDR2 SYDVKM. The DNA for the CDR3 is TGTGCCAGCAGTCCCGGCGGTGTCCCCGGTCAGCCCCAGCATTTT. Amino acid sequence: CASSPGGVPGQPQHF.

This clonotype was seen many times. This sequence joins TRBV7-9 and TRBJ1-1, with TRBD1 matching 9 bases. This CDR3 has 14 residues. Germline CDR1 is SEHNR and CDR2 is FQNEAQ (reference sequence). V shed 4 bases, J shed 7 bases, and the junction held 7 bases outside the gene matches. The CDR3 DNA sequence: TGTGCCAGCAGCTCAACAGGGGGCCGAGGTGAAGCTTTCTTT. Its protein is CASSSTGGRGEAFF.

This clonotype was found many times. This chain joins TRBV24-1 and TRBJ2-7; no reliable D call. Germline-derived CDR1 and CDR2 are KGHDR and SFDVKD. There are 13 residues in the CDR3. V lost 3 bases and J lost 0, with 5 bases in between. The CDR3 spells CATSDAASYEQYF. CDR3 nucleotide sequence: TGTGCCACCAGTGATGCGGCCTCCTACGAGCAGTACTTC.

The DNA of the CDR3 is TGTGCCATCAGTGAGTGGGACGGCTATGGCTACACCTTC. The encoded protein is CAISEWDGYGYTF. The chain couples TRBV10-3 to TRBJ1-2; D perhaps matches TRBD1 (5 bases). From germline, CDR1 is ENHRY and CDR2 SYGVKD. The CDR3 consists of 13 residues. Trimming removed 1 base from V and 4 bases from J, with 7 bases in between.

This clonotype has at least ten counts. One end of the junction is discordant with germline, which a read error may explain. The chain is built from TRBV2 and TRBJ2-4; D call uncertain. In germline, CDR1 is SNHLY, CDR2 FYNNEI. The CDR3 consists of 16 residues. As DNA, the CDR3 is TGTGCCAGCAGAGAAGATATCTCTCTAGCCAAAAACATTCAGTACTTC. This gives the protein CASREDISLAKNIQYF.

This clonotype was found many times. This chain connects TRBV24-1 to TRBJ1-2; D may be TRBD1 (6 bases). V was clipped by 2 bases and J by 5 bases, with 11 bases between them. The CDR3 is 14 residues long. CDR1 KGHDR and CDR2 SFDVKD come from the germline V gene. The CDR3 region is CATSDSGRGYGYTF. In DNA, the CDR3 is TGTGCCACCAGTGATTCTGGCAGGGGATATGGCTACACCTTC.

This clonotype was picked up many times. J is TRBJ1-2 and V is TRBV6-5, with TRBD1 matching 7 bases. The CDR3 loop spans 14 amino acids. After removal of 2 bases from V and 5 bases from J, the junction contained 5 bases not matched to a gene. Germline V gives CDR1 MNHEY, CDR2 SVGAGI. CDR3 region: CASSYGGQAYGYTF. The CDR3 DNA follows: TGTGCCAGCAGTTACGGTGGACAGGCATATGGCTACACCTTC.

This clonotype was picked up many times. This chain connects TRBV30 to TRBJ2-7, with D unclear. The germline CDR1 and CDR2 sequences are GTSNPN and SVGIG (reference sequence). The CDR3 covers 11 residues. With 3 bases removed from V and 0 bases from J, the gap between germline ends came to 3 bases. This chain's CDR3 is CAWRASYEQYF. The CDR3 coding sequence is TGTGCCTGGAGGGCCTCCTACGAGCAGTACTTC. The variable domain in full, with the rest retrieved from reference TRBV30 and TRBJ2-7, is SQTIHQWPATLVQPVGSPLSLECTVEGTSNPNLYWYRQAAGRGLQLLFYSVGIGQISSEVPQNLSASRPQDRQFILSSKKLLLSDSGFYLCAWRASYEQYFGPGTRLTVT.

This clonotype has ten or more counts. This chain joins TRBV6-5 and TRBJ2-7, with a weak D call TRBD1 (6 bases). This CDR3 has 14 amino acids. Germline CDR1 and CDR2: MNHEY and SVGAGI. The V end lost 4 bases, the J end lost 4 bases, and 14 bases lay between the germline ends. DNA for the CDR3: TGTGCCAGCAGTTCCCCCGACAGGTTATACGAGCAGTACTTC. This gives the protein CASSSPDRLYEQYF.

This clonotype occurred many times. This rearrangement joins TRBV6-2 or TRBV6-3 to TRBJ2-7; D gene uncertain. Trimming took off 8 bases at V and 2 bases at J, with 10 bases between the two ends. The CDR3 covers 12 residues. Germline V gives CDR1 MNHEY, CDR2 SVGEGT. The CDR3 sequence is CASVDFPYEQYF. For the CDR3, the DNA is TGTGCCAGCGTAGATTTCCCCTACGAGCAGTACTTC.